These T cell receptor beta chains were read from a single sample in a study of T cells after somatic rescue of genetic block. Assay: immunoSEQ multiplex PCR; the TCRdb copy retains only in-frame clones and omits some. This sample yields 110,000 or so clones, of which 85% to 95% are seen a single time; 1.4% to 1.5% belongs to the top ten. The sample was peripheral blood mononuclear cells (PBMCs). These receptors were collected from a young woman. CDR3s include the opening cysteine and the closing phenylalanine or tryptophan. The D gene is left open where the match is weak. A clone size is listed for some rows: how often the clone was seen (once, few, many), or a class if it is expanded.

j_gene	d_gene	v_gene	abundance	CDR3nt	CDR3aa
TRBJ1-5	NA	TRBV25-1	few	TGTGCCAGCAGTGACCTGGATCAGCCCCAGCATTTT	CASSDLDQPQHF
TRBJ1-2	TRBD1	TRBV5-1	NA	TGCGCCAGCAGCTCCCAGCCCGGGACAGACTATGGCTACACCTTC	CASSSQPGTDYGYTF
TRBJ1-1	TRBD1	TRBV2	NA	TGTGCCAGCAGTTTCGGGACAGGGGGGTTAGGAACTGAAGCTTTCTTT	CASSFGTGGLGTEAFF
TRBJ1-5	TRBD1	TRBV27	NA	TGTGCCAGCAGTTTGGCGACAGGGATGCTGAATCAGCCCCAGCATTTT	CASSLATGMLNQPQHF
TRBJ1-1	NA	TRBV7-9	NA	TGTGCCAGCAGCTTAACTCCCCCGAGCTCTTACACTGAAGCTTTCTTT	CASSLTPPSSYTEAFF
TRBJ2-3	TRBD2	TRBV4-3	NA	TGCGCCAGCAGCATAGATCCGGGACTAGCAACAGATACGCAGTATTTT	CASSIDPGLATDTQYF
TRBJ2-3	NA	TRBV11-2	NA	TGTGCCAGCAGCTTTACCCAGACTGGGGGAGATACGCAGTATTTT	CASSFTQTGGDTQYF
TRBJ1-1	NA	TRBV7-2	few	TGTGCCAGCAGCTTTGGATCCCCGAACACTGAAGCTTTCTTT	CASSFGSPNTEAFF
TRBJ2-7	TRBD1	TRBV7-3	NA	TGTGCCAGCAGCTTACCCGGGACAGGGACCGACGAGCAGTACTTC	CASSLPGTGTDEQYF
TRBJ2-5	NA	TRBV5-6	NA	TGTGCCAGCAGCCCCCCCAAGGGGACATTCCAAGAGACCCAGTACTTC	CASSPPKGTFQETQYF
TRBJ2-3	NA	TRBV7-3	NA	TGTGCCAGCAGCTTAAACGGGGGCACAGATACGCAGTATTTT	CASSLNGGTDTQYF
TRBJ1-6	NA	TRBV27	NA	TGTGCCAGCAGTTACTCCCGGTCGAATTCACCCCTCCACTTT	CASSYSRSNSPLHF
TRBJ2-2	NA	TRBV9	NA	TGTGCCAGCAGCGTAGCTCAGGGGGGCGGGGAGCTGTTTTTT	CASSVAQGGGELFF
TRBJ1-3	TRBD1	TRBV28	NA	TGTGCCAGCAGTTTGCCGACAGGGATCGCAAACACCATATATTTT	CASSLPTGIANTIYF
TRBJ1-1	NA	TRBV19	once	TGTGCCAGTAGTATAGCCCAGGGGTGGAGCACTGAAGCTTTCTTT	CASSIAQGWSTEAFF
TRBJ2-2	NA	TRBV4-3	NA	TGCGCCAGCAGCCAAGATCCCGGCAGGGGAGGTAGTACCGGGGAGCTGTTTTTT	CASSQDPGRGGSTGELFF
TRBJ2-7	TRBD1	TRBV7-8	NA	TGTGCCAGCAGCACCCCGGACAGGGGCTCCTACGAGCAGTACTTC	CASSTPDRGSYEQYF
TRBJ2-7	NA	TRBV28	NA	TGTGCCAGCAGTTTCCGATACGAGCAGTACTTC	CASSFRYEQYF
TRBJ2-2	NA	TRBV4-3	NA	TGCGCCAGCAGCCAAGCGGGGACCACCGGGGAGCTGTTTTTT	CASSQAGTTGELFF
TRBJ1-6	NA	TRBV5-1	NA	TGCGCCAGCAGCCAGGACAGATATAATTCACCCCTCCACTTT	CASSQDRYNSPLHF
TRBJ1-1	TRBD1	TRBV29-1	NA	TGCAGCGTTGAAGGACAGGGAATCGGCACTGAAGCTTTCTTT	CSVEGQGIGTEAFF
TRBJ2-3	NA	TRBV5-5	NA	TGTGCCAGCAGCTGGAAAGCCAGGCCCACAGATACGCAGTATTTT	CASSWKARPTDTQYF
TRBJ2-2	NA	TRBV19	NA	TGTGCCAGTAGTACCCTTAACACCGGGGAGCTGTTTTTT	CASSTLNTGELFF
TRBJ2-3	NA	TRBV19	NA	TGTGCCAGTAGTATGGGGGGTCGACAGCCGCCATTCACAGATACGCAGTATTTT	CASSMGGRQPPFTDTQYF
TRBJ2-6	TRBD2	TRBV7-9	NA	TGTGCCAGCAGCTTAGCGGGGAGGGTACTCTCTGGGGCCAACGTCCTGACTTTC	CASSLAGRVLSGANVLTF
TRBJ1-1	NA	TRBV10-3	NA	TGTGGAGTGGTCCGCAACTCTGAAGCTTTCTTT	CGVVRNSEAFF
TRBJ2-6	NA	TRBV15	once	TGTGCCACCAGCAGAGGAGGTCCCTCTGGGGCCAACGTCCTGACTTTC	CATSRGGPSGANVLTF